This T cell receptor (beta chain) is from a study of shared clonotypes between healthy human individuals. The naive CD8 fraction comprised CD45RO-negative cells positively selected for CCR7 and excluded terminally differentiated effector memory CD45RA+ cells. Data came from immunoSEQ multiplex PCR; TCRdb stores just in-frame clones and leaves some out. The table includes some 2.1 million clones, about 94% detected once. Findings and caveats of the study: A handful of donors shared approximately 5% of their naive CD4 clonotypes.

This clone has only one observation. Its target is not known. Sequenced sample: naive CD8+ T cells from PBMCs. This TCR came from a man younger than 35 in good health. Some clones in this sample may be carry-over from other donors' samples.

CDR3 sequence (DNA): TGTGCCAGCAGCCGTACAGGGGGCGGGTACGAGCAGTACTTC. Protein product: CASSRTGGGYEQYF. V gene TRBV5-4 combines with J gene TRBJ2-7; 9 nucleotides match TRBD1. V gave up 4 bases and J gave up 4 bases; unmatched junction bases: 6. Germline V gene sequence: CDR1 SGHNT, CDR2 YYREEE (reference sequence). There are 14 residues in the CDR3.